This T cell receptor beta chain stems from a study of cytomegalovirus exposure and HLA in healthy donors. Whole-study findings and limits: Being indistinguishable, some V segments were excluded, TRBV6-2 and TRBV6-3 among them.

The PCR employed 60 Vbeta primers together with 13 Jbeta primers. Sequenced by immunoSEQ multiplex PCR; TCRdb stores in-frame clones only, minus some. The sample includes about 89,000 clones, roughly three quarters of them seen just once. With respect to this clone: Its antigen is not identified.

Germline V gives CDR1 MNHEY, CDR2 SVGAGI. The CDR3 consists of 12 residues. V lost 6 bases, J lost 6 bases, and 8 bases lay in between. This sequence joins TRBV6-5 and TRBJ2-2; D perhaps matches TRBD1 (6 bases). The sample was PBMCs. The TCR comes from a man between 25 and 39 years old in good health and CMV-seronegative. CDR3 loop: CASRQGAGELFF. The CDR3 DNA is TGTGCCAGCAGACAGGGCGCCGGGGAGCTGTTTTTT.